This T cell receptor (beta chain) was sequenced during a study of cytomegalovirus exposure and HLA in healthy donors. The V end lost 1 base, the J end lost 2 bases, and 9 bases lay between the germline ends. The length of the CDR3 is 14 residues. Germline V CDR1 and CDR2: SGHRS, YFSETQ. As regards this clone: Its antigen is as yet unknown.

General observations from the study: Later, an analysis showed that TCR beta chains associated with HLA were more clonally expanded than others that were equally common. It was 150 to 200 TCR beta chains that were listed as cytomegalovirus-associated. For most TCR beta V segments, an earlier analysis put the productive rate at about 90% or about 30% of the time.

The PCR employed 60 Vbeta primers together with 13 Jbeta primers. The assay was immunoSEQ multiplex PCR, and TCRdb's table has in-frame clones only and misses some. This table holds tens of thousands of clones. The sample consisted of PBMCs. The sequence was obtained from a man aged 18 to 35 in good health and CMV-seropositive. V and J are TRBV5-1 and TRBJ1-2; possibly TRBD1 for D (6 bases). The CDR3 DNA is TGCGCCAGCAGCTTGCGACAGGAGAACTATGGCTACACCTTC. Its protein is CASSLRQENYGYTF.